This TCR beta chain was sequenced for a study of blood T cell repertoires in COVID-19 (dated by TCRdb to 2019 to 2021). At the level of the whole study: Samples covering the acute and convalescent phases of COVID-19 were provided by collaborators in the United States, Italy and Spain. The samples were drawn from two sources: the first 160 participants of the ongoing ImmuneRACE study, and approximately 1,300 subjects contributed by 6 global collaborators. The prospective study material was composed of cDNA or gDNA derived from T cells, B-cell-depleted T cells, or PBMCs. Where available, HLA class I and class II types were taken from metadata supplied by the sample provider and were not determined by assay-based typing. A de-identified subject ID, COVID-19 status, age in years and sex were almost always included in the sample metadata. A freely available public database, intended as a resource for researchers studying the immune response to SARS-CoV-2, is where the repertoires were released. Deeply sampled blood TCRbeta repertoires from subjects exposed to, actively infected with, or recovered from COVID-19 were included in the dataset.

The CDR3 holds 19 amino acids from the cysteine to the phenylalanine. The read is trimmed to its CDR3 DNA, 57 bases read in frame from base 1. The V end gives up 0 bases and the J end 5 bases, leaving 18 bases in the junction not matched to a gene. CDR1 is given as SGHRS and CDR2 as YFSETQ, both from the germline V gene. The immunoSEQ Assay, a bias-controlled multiplex PCR, was used to amplify TCRbeta CDR3 regions from genomic DNA. The paper's processing steps were these. Nucleated cell counts per sample were estimated from amplification of reference gene primers within the assay. To quantify the absolute abundance of each unique TCRbeta CDR3 rearrangement, sequence reads were collapsed and filtered. Productive Simpson clonality was computed per sample as the square root of Simpson's diversity index over productive rearrangements. TCRdb limited this immuneACCESS table to in-frame rearrangements with V and J called. A share of clones is missing; checked studies link under half to unresolved V genes, and the rest is unexplained. D and trimming come from the DNA, and the V and J calls and clone size come from that table. The sample profile shows some 450,000 clones; roughly 88% of them were found once. Roughly 12% of the sample is in the top ten clones.

General study outcomes and caveats: The amount of clinical and demographic metadata varied by source and participant and was provided uncurated.

In Seattle, one collaborating source enrolled patients while the infection was active and tracked those patients longitudinally over the course of disease. Whole blood was collected in K2EDTA tubes by collaborating institutions according to the institutions' own protocols. For TCRbeta analysis, collaborator samples were shipped as frozen whole blood, as isolated PBMCs, or as DNA extracted from either sample type. Concerning this clone: No cognate antigen has been identified for it. Within one base of it there is no much larger clone, and no base qualities were kept.

The sequence was collected from a woman in her 50s with COVID-19, enrolled during active disease. The sequencing sample was made of peripheral blood. The chain is encoded by TRBV5-1 joined to TRBJ1-2; 8 central nucleotides agree with TRBD1. The CDR3 region has the sequence CASSLAYGLTGGAGYGYTF. At the DNA level, the sequence is TGCGCCAGCAGCTTGGCCTACGGACTAACAGGGGGAGCGGGGTATGGCTACACCTTC.